A selection of T cell receptor beta chains follows, all from one sample in a study of T cells in Graves' hyperthyroidism and ophthalmopathy. TCRdb reprocessed the multiplex PCR reads via MiXCR and lists one record per CDR3 protein. The sample has about 270,000 distinct CDR3 sequences, less than 30% seen once. Sequenced material: blood. These receptor sequences come from a middle-aged man with Graves' hyperthyroidism that later progressed to Graves' ophthalmopathy. CDR3s include the opening cysteine and the closing phenylalanine or tryptophan. Each record gives: V gene, clone size, J gene, D gene, CDR3 protein, CDR3 DNA. D genes are given only for firm matches. Rows may omit the clone size; those that give it use once, few, many or a size class.

TRBV29-1	many	TRBJ1-5	.	CSVGGYSNQPQHF	TGCAGCGTTGGGGGTTATAGCAATCAGCCCCAGCATTTT
TRBV6-1	many	TRBJ2-7	.	CATRAITTGQYF	TGTGCCACCCGGGCTATAACGACAGGGCAGTACTTC
TRBV6-2/TRBV6-3	few	TRBJ2-5	TRBD2	CASRRTSVRETQYF	TGTGCCAGCAGGAGGACTAGCGTTAGAGAGACCCAGTACTTC
TRBV28	many	TRBJ1-2	TRBD1	CASSFPLPGGRYYGYTF	TGTGCCAGCAGTTTCCCCCTCCCAGGGGGCAGGTATTATGGCTACACCTTC
TRBV30	.	TRBJ1-1	.	CAWRKGAEAFF	TGTGCCTGGCGAAAAGGGGCTGAAGCTTTCTTT
TRBV24-1	many	TRBJ2-6	TRBD2	CAAATSGRSGANVPTF	TGTGCCGCAGCAACTAGCGGGAGGTCTGGGGCCAACGTCCCGACTTTC
TRBV28	many	TRBJ1-2	.	CASRPPGAISYTF	TGTGCCAGCAGGCCTCCGGGGGCGATTAGCTACACCTTC
TRBV4-1	many	TRBJ2-7	TRBD1	CASSHRDRGYEQYF	TGCGCCAGCAGCCATAGGGACAGGGGTTACGAGCAGTACTTC
TRBV7-2	.	TRBJ2-5	.	CASSFPTVGKETQYF	TGTGCCAGCAGCTTCCCAACCGTGGGGAAAGAGACCCAGTACTTC
TRBV9	many	TRBJ2-2	.	CASSLGPPGTGELFF	TGTGCCAGCAGCCTAGGGCCACCCGGGACCGGGGAGCTGTTTTTT
TRBV6-5	many	TRBJ1-2	.	CASSAGTGAGYTF	TGTGCCAGCAGCGCAGGGACCGGGGCTGGCTACACCTTC
TRBV12-3/TRBV12-4	many	TRBJ1-5	.	CASPPPYPQHF	TGTGCCAGCCCCCCCCCCTATCCCCAGCATTTT
TRBV6-5	many	TRBJ1-5	TRBD1	CASGTGAVRGNQPQHF	TGTGCCAGCGGGACAGGGGCGGTTCGGGGCAATCAGCCCCAGCATTTT
TRBV6-5	many	TRBJ2-4	.	CASSYSPVGGAKNIQYF	TGTGCCAGCAGTTACTCCCCCGTGGGTGGAGCCAAAAACATTCAGTACTTC
TRBV11-2	.	TRBJ2-5	.	CASSVIEETQYF	TGTGCCAGCAGCGTCATTGAGGAGACCCAGTACTTC
TRBV2	.	TRBJ2-2	TRBD2	CASKAWTSGRAGIGELFF	TGTGCCAGCAAAGCATGGACTAGCGGGAGGGCCGGGATCGGGGAGCTGTTTTTT
TRBV20-1	many	TRBJ2-7	TRBD1	CSASGTGIYEQYF	TGCAGTGCTAGTGGGACAGGGATTTACGAGCAGTACTTC
TRBV18	many	TRBJ2-5	.	CASSPLFGDLKETQYF	TGTGCCAGCTCACCACTATTCGGTGATCTTAAAGAGACCCAGTACTTC
TRBV2	many	TRBJ1-2	TRBD1	CASSASTGDHYGYTF	TGTGCCAGCAGTGCGAGTACAGGGGACCACTATGGCTACACCTTC
TRBV27	.	TRBJ2-5	TRBD1	CASSFQQGAETQYF	TGTGCCAGCAGTTTCCAACAGGGGGCAGAGACCCAGTACTTC
TRBV7-2	many	TRBJ1-1	TRBD1	CASSPGQGLTEAFF	TGTGCCAGCAGCCCGGGACAGGGGTTAACTGAAGCTTTCTTT
TRBV5-6	many	TRBJ2-2	.	CASSFLPTNTGELFF	TGTGCCAGCAGCTTTTTGCCAACGAACACCGGGGAGCTGTTTTTT
TRBV28	many	TRBJ2-7	TRBD1	CASSTYRGSSYEQYF	TGTGCCAGCAGTACCTACAGGGGGAGCTCCTACGAGCAGTACTTC
TRBV20-1	.	TRBJ2-2	.	CSARGGAFGELFF	TGCAGTGCTAGAGGGGGGGCGTTTGGGGAGCTGTTTTTT
TRBV6-1	many	TRBJ1-1	.	CASKAWGIGTEAFF	TGTGCCAGCAAAGCTTGGGGGATAGGAACTGAAGCTTTCTTT
TRBV6-5	many	TRBJ2-2	.	CASRGTVGWELFF	TGTGCCAGCAGAGGGACTGTTGGCTGGGAGCTGTTTTTT
TRBV12-3/TRBV12-4	.	TRBJ1-1	TRBD1	CASSTGTGHMNTEAFF	TGTGCCAGCAGCACCGGGACAGGCCACATGAACACTGAAGCTTTCTTT
TRBV25-1	many	TRBJ2-5	TRBD1	CASSPMNGQGAGETQYF	TGTGCCAGCAGTCCAATGAATGGACAGGGGGCGGGTGAGACCCAGTACTTC
TRBV20-1	.	TRBJ2-5	TRBD2	CSARDRAGGLGETQYF	TGCAGTGCTAGAGACCGAGCGGGAGGGCTCGGAGAGACCCAGTACTTC
TRBV20-1	many	TRBJ2-5	.	CSARDLPSDLETQYF	TGCAGTGCTAGAGATTTGCCGTCTGACTTAGAGACCCAGTACTTC
TRBV6-5	many	TRBJ1-5	.	CASSLVQGNQPQHF	TGTGCCAGCAGTTTGGTACAGGGTAATCAGCCCCAGCATTTT
TRBV7-2	many	TRBJ2-7	TRBD1	CASSWGQGTYEQYF	TGTGCCAGCAGCTGGGGACAGGGGACCTACGAGCAGTACTTC
TRBV6-1	many	TRBJ1-5	.	CASSERGRGQPQHF	TGTGCCAGCAGTGAACGTGGACGGGGCCAGCCCCAGCATTTT
TRBV29-1	many	TRBJ2-7	.	CSFGILGEQYF	TGCAGCTTCGGGATCTTGGGCGAGCAGTACTTC
TRBV9	few	TRBJ2-2	.	CASSGGNTGELFF	TGTGCCAGCAGCGGGGGCAACACCGGGGAGCTGTTTTTT
TRBV20-1	many	TRBJ2-2	.	CSARDQMNTGELFF	TGCAGTGCTAGAGATCAAATGAACACCGGGGAGCTGTTTTTT
TRBV11-3	.	TRBJ2-4	.	CASSSWGGLGISKNIQYF	TGTGCCAGCAGCAGCTGGGGGGGCTTGGGTATATCCAAAAACATTCAGTACTTC
TRBV19	.	TRBJ2-7	TRBD1	CASSIPGQGVPDEQYF	TGTGCCAGTAGTATCCCGGGACAGGGAGTTCCCGACGAGCAGTACTTC
TRBV6-6	many	TRBJ2-7	TRBD2	CASSLEREIGEQYF	TGTGCCAGCAGTCTTGAGCGGGAGATCGGCGAGCAGTACTTC
TRBV15	many	TRBJ2-5	TRBD2	CATSRDPGGKTQYF	TGTGCCACCAGCAGAGATCCGGGGGGAAAGACCCAGTACTTC
TRBV20-1	many	TRBJ2-7	TRBD1	CSARSSWGQGFDEQYF	TGCAGTGCTAGATCCTCCTGGGGACAGGGGTTCGACGAGCAGTACTTC
TRBV27	once	TRBJ1-5	.	CASSRNMGQPQHF	TGTGCCAGCAGCCGCAACATGGGCCAGCCCCAGCATTTT
TRBV3-1	.	TRBJ2-7	.	CASSQGGIGYEQYF	TGTGCCAGCAGCCAAGGGGGGATTGGCTACGAGCAGTACTTC
TRBV15	many	TRBJ2-7	.	CATSRLGGFSYEQYF	TGTGCCACCAGCAGACTCGGGGGTTTCTCCTACGAGCAGTACTTC
TRBV6-1	.	TRBJ2-5	TRBD2	CASSGTSGGPGTQYF	TGTGCCAGCAGTGGGACTAGCGGGGGACCGGGAACCCAGTACTTC
TRBV7-9	many	TRBJ2-2	.	CASRSGRLSTGELFF	TGTGCCAGCAGATCGGGACGGCTTAGCACCGGGGAGCTGTTTTTT
TRBV12-3/TRBV12-4	many	TRBJ2-7	.	CASSSNAGSASYEQYF	TGTGCCAGCAGTTCAAACGCCGGGTCGGCTTCCTACGAGCAGTACTTC
TRBV6-5	many	TRBJ2-7	TRBD1	CASSYLPGQGAYEQYF	TGTGCCAGCAGTTACTTGCCGGGACAGGGGGCCTACGAGCAGTACTTC
TRBV28	.	TRBJ2-5	TRBD2	CASSFGSGRVKTQYF	TGTGCCAGCAGTTTTGGAAGCGGGAGGGTCAAGACCCAGTACTTC
TRBV28	.	TRBJ2-7	.	CASRMGGGITGYEQYF	TGTGCCAGCAGAATGGGCGGGGGCATAACGGGATACGAGCAGTACTTC
TRBV6-1	many	TRBJ2-1	.	CASSPGGKYNEQFF	TGTGCCAGCAGTCCCGGCGGGAAGTACAATGAGCAGTTCTTC
TRBV20-1	.	TRBJ2-7	.	CSARDEHDYEQYF	TGCAGTGCTAGAGATGAGCACGACTACGAGCAGTACTTC